The next 30 T cell receptor beta chains were all read from a single sample in a study of blood T cells in healthy people across ages. Next came a second PCR, run for roughly 6 to 11 cycles, which used a sample-barcoded 5' primer along with a J-beta primer mix. TCRdb reprocessed the 5' RACE reads via MiXCR and lists one record per CDR3 protein. Seen here are under 2 million distinct CDR3 sequences, approximately 32% observed once, and the top ten hold about 11%. Sequenced: blood. Receptor source: a woman younger than 45 in good health.

This clonotype was picked up a small number of times. The chain links TRBV29-1 to TRBJ1-5, with D unclear. The CDR3 spans 12 residues. CDR1 is SQVTM, CDR2 ANQGSEA, per germline. Trimming removed 6 bases at V and 5 bases at J, with 11 bases between. The DNA of the CDR3 is TGCAGCGTCGGGAGTTCTTATCAGCCCCAGCATTTT. Translation gives CSVGSSYQPQHF.

The V and J genes are TRBV10-3 and TRBJ2-3, with 13 bases that match TRBD2. V trimming: 11 bases; J trimming: 4 bases; junction bases outside the gene matches: 6. From germline, CDR1 is ENHRY and CDR2 SYGVKD. The CDR3 extends over 14 amino acids. The CDR3 reads CALGTSGAPDTQYF. For the CDR3, the DNA is TGTGCCCTTGGGACTAGCGGGGCCCCAGATACGCAGTATTTT.

The V and J genes are TRBV24-1 and TRBJ2-3, with 7 bases lining up with TRBD2. Per the germline V gene, CDR1 is KGHDR and CDR2 is SFDVKD. The V segment lost 3 bases and the J segment 2 bases; nucleotides outside the gene matches: 10. This CDR3 has 17 residues. Written as DNA, the CDR3 is TGTGCCACCAGTGATCTCAAGCGGGATAAGATCACAGATACGCAGTATTTT. Amino acid sequence: CATSDLKRDKITDTQYF.

This clonotype has a count of ten or more. The chain links TRBV10-3 to TRBJ2-1; 9 nucleotides line up with TRBD2. Per germline, CDR1 ENHRY and CDR2 SYGVKD. Trimming removed 8 bases from V and 10 bases from J; junction bases left unmatched: 12. This CDR3 comprises 14 residues. The CDR3 DNA is TGTGCCATCGCTCCAGCGGGGGGCTCCCGGGAGCAGTTCTTC. Translated: CAIAPAGGSREQFF.

CDR3 DNA sequence: TGTGCCAGCAGCCCCCAATTGAGCAATGAGCAGTTCTTC. Its translation: CASSPQLSNEQFF. The chain employs TRBV9 and TRBJ2-1; no clear D. Between the trimmed V and J ends, which lost 4 bases and 6 bases, there was a span of 11 bases. The CDR3 has 13 residues. From germline, CDR1 is SGDLS and CDR2 YYNGEE.

The chain uses TRBV2 and TRBJ2-5, with 12 bases identical to TRBD2. The assigned J gene may be wrong: the sequence end matches TRBJ2-7 better. CDR3 size: 15 residues. Germline V CDR1 and CDR2: SNHLY, FYNNEI. The CDR3 is CASSVRLAGVYEQYF. The CDR3 nucleotides are TGTGCCAGCAGTGTACGACTAGCGGGAGTGTACGAGCAGTACTTC.

The V call is TRBV5-5, the J call TRBJ1-6; D is undetermined. V lost 1 base and J 13 bases, leaving 9 bases between the germline ends. The germline V gene has CDR1 SGHKS and CDR2 YYEKEE (reference sequence). CDR3 length equals 12 residues. The CDR3 region has the DNA TGTGCCAGCAGCTTGCTCGACGGGCCCCTCCACTTT. This sequence encodes CASSLLDGPLHF.

This clonotype was seen at least ten times. The chain couples TRBV7-9 to TRBJ2-5; 10 positions match TRBD1. The germline V gene encodes CDR1 SEHNR and CDR2 FQNEAQ (reference sequence). The ends lost 5 bases at V and 5 bases at J; junction bases unmatched: 11. This CDR3 is built from 16 residues. In nucleotides, the CDR3 is TGTGCCAGCAGCACCTCCGGGACAGGGGCGGGGGAGACCCAGTACTTC. Translating gives CASSTSGTGAGETQYF.

This clonotype appeared many times. In nucleotides, the CDR3 is TGCAGTGCTAGCGGGGGGGGTAAAAACATTCAGTACTTC. Translating gives CSASGGGKNIQYF. This rearrangement joins TRBV20-1 to TRBJ2-4; 8 bases fit TRBD2. The V segment lost 3 bases and the J segment 4 bases; nucleotides outside the gene matches: 2. Per germline, CDR1 DFQATT and CDR2 SNEGSKA (reference sequence). The CDR3 is made up of 13 amino acids.

On this clonotype: A much more abundant neighbour one base away suggests this may be a read error. The V and J genes are TRBV29-1 and TRBJ2-7; 7 nucleotides match TRBD2. The V gene end was trimmed by 5 bases and the J gene end by 4 bases; junction bases not matched to a gene: 2. The CDR3 extends over 11 amino acids. Germline V CDR1 and CDR2: SQVTM, ANQGSEA. The CDR3 nucleotides are TGCAGCGTTAGGACTAGATACGAGCAGTACTTC. Translation: CSVRTRYEQYF.

This rearrangement joins TRBV7-2 to TRBJ1-5; possible D gene TRBD1, 5 bases. V gave up 10 bases and J gave up 2 bases, with 15 bases separating them. The CDR3 spans 14 residues. CDR1 is SGHTA, CDR2 FQGNSA, per germline. The CDR3 DNA reads as TGTGCCACCCGCGACGGAGGGGGCAATCAGCCCCAGCATTTT. Translating gives CATRDGGGNQPQHF.

The V gene is TRBV30, the J gene TRBJ1-5, with D uncertain. Germline CDR1 reads GTSNPN; CDR2 reads SVGIG (reference sequence). CDR3 size: 13 residues. Trimming pared 1 base from V and 4 bases from J, leaving 8 bases between. CDR3 protein: CAWSAGRNQPQHF. Written as DNA, the CDR3 is TGTGCCTGGAGTGCGGGCAGGAATCAGCCCCAGCATTTT.

As for this clonotype: A much bigger clone sits one base away, suggesting this may be a read error. V usage is TRBV29-1 and J usage is TRBJ2-3, with D possibly TRBD1 on 6 matching bases. The germline gives CDR1 SQVTM, CDR2 ANQGSEA. This CDR3 is built from 14 residues. V was cut by 4 bases and J by 4 bases, with 15 bases left in between. Written as DNA, the CDR3 is TGCAGCGTTGCCGGGACAACCAGCGCAGATACGCAGTATTTT. This sequence encodes CSVAGTTSADTQYF.

CDR3 nucleotides: TGCGCCAGCAATCCCGGGACCCTAAGCACAGATACGCAGTATTTT. Translated, it gives CASNPGTLSTDTQYF. The chain employs TRBV5-1 and TRBJ2-3, with D perhaps assigned TRBD1 or TRBD2 (5 bases each). V was pared by 6 bases and J by 0 bases, with 14 bases between. The CDR3 runs to 15 residues. Germline-derived CDR1 and CDR2 are SGHRS and YFSETQ.

This rearrangement joins TRBV20-1 to TRBJ2-3; no definite D call. From germline, CDR1 is DFQATT and CDR2 SNEGSKA (reference sequence). The CDR3 covers 14 residues. Trimming took off 4 bases at V and 7 bases at J, with 18 bases between the two ends. CDR3 amino acids: CSAILPQKPNTQYF. CDR3 DNA: TGCAGTGCTATTTTACCCCAAAAGCCTAATACGCAGTATTTT.

In its sample, this clonotype was seen a few times. The chain recombines TRBV5-1 with TRBJ2-1, with TRBD2 matching over 14 bases. Per the germline V gene, CDR1 is SGHRS and CDR2 is YFSETQ. This CDR3 is 17 amino acids long. The trim removed 4 bases at V and 8 bases at J, leaving 11 bases unmatched. Here the CDR3 reads CASSPGTSGGLWDEQFF. Written as DNA, the CDR3 is TGCGCCAGCAGCCCGGGGACTAGCGGGGGCCTCTGGGATGAGCAGTTCTTC.

The sample holds a few counts of this clonotype. The chain is built from TRBV5-1 and TRBJ2-2; 7 bases map to TRBD1. After removal of 4 bases from V and 6 bases from J, the junction contained 3 bases not matched to a gene. Looked up from germline, CDR1 is SGHRS and CDR2 is YFSETQ. This CDR3 is built from 13 residues. For the CDR3, the DNA is TGCGCCAGCAGCCGCGACAGGGCCGGGGAGCTGTTTTTT. As protein: CASSRDRAGELFF.

This clonotype was detected a few times. The gene calls are TRBV6-4 and TRBJ2-1; 11 bases fit TRBD2. Germline V gene lookup returns CDR1 MRHNA and CDR2 SNTAGT. This CDR3 is 15 amino acids long. After removal of 6 bases from V and 12 bases from J, the junction contained 13 bases not matched to a gene. CDR3 amino acids: CASRHTSGSIKGQFF. In nucleotides, the CDR3 is TGTGCCAGCAGACACACTAGCGGGAGCATAAAGGGGCAGTTCTTC.

The rearrangement links TRBV21-1 to TRBJ2-4. The tail of the sequence fits TRBJ2-7 better, so the J call may be wrong. TRBV21-1 is a listed pseudogene. This CDR3 contains 13 residues. DNA for the CDR3: TGTACCAGCAGCAAAGGTAAAGGGAACGAGCAGTACTTC. It codes for CTSSKGKGNEQYF.

This chain uses TRBV12-3 or TRBV12-4 with TRBJ2-7; no firm D call. The CDR3 has 13 amino acids. Trimming took off 2 bases at V and 6 bases at J, with 11 bases between the two ends. CDR3 in amino acids: CASSLRVLAEQYF. The CDR3 DNA follows: TGTGCCAGCAGTTTAAGGGTCTTGGCCGAGCAGTACTTC.

This clonotype was found a few times. J is TRBJ2-7 and V is TRBV20-1; perhaps TRBD1 as D (5 bases). Germline values: CDR1 DFQATT, CDR2 SNEGSKA (reference sequence). The CDR3 totals 12 residues. Trimming pared 5 bases from V and 3 bases from J, leaving 11 bases between. The CDR3 region is CSASQGDYEQYF. CDR3 nucleotides: TGCAGTGCTTCTCAAGGGGACTACGAGCAGTACTTC.

This CDR3 reads CASSYGQGMRETQYF. In nucleotides, the CDR3 is TGTGCCAGCAGCTATGGACAGGGTATGAGAGAGACCCAGTACTTC. This sequence joins TRBV7-9 and TRBJ2-5; 8 bases fit TRBD1. The V and J ends lost 4 bases and 4 bases, in that order; junction bases with no gene match: 8. CDR1 SEHNR and CDR2 FQNEAQ come from the germline V gene (reference sequence). This CDR3 has 15 residues.

The J gene is TRBJ2-1, the V gene TRBV18; 9 bases match TRBD2. Germline trimming cut 3 bases from V and 9 bases from J; bases unmatched to any gene: 12. Per the germline V gene, CDR1 is KGHSH and CDR2 is LQKENI. The CDR3 consists of 16 residues. The CDR3 coding sequence is TGTGCCAGCTCACCCGAGGCTAGCGGGATAGGCGGTGAGCAGTTCTTC. This sequence encodes CASSPEASGIGGEQFF. The variable domain in full, completed from reference TRBV18 and TRBJ2-1, reads NAGVMQNPRHLVRRRGQEARLRCSPMKGHSHVYWYRQLPEEGLKFMVYLQKENIIDESGMPKERFSAEFPKEGPSILRIQQVVRGDSAAYFCASSPEASGIGGEQFFGPGTRLTVL.

The chain combines TRBV14 with TRBJ2-1; D is ambiguous. V was trimmed by 4 bases and J by 2 bases, leaving 15 bases between them. From germline, CDR1 is SGHDN and CDR2 FVKESK. The CDR3 extends over 16 amino acids. CDR3 nucleotides: TGTGCCAGCAGCCCTTTTGGTACCAATGCCTACAATGAGCAGTTCTTC. It codes for CASSPFGTNAYNEQFF.

The V gene is TRBV6-6, the J gene TRBJ2-1; D might be TRBD2 (5 bases). The J call may not be correct, given that the DNA end is closer to TRBJ2-7. CDR3 length: 16 amino acids. Germline assignment: CDR1 MNHNY and CDR2 SVGAGI (reference sequence). The CDR3 spells CASSLGAGSSYNEQYF. The CDR3 DNA sequence: TGTGCCAGCAGTTTGGGAGCAGGAAGCTCCTACAATGAGCAGTACTTC.

Only a few counts were recorded for this clonotype. This rearrangement joins TRBV2 to TRBJ2-1; TRBD2 aligns across 10 bases. The CDR3 is made up of 16 amino acids. Germline loops: CDR1 SNHLY, CDR2 FYNNEI. V gave up 6 bases and J gave up 8 bases; unmatched junction bases: 13. In DNA form, the CDR3 reads TGTGCCAGCAGCAACGGACTAGCGGCCTCGAGGGATGAGCAGTTCTTC. It codes for CASSNGLAASRDEQFF.

There are a few counts of this clonotype. This sequence joins TRBV7-9 and TRBJ1-2; TRBD1 matches at 9 bases. The CDR3 runs to 16 residues. CDR1 and CDR2 (germline): SEHNR, FQNEAQ (reference sequence). V lost 5 bases to trimming and J lost 4 bases; unmatched junction nucleotides: 11. CDR3 sequence (DNA): TGTGCCAGCAGCGATCCCCGGGACAGGGACCTCTATGGCTACACCTTC. It codes for CASSDPRDRDLYGYTF.

This sequence joins TRBV12-5 and TRBJ2-7; 10 positions agree with TRBD2. Germline assignment: CDR1 LGHNT and CDR2 FRNRAP. V lost 5 bases, J lost 2 bases, and 6 bases stayed unmatched. The length of the CDR3 is 15 residues. In DNA form, the CDR3 reads TGTGCTAGTGGTCGGGAAGCGGGAGGGCCCTACGAGCAGTACTTC. Amino acid sequence: CASGREAGGPYEQYF.

In DNA, the CDR3 is TGCAGCGTTGAGGGGACCGGGACAGGAGGCTACACCTTC. It translates to CSVEGTGTGGYTF. The V gene is TRBV29-1, the J gene TRBJ1-2; 8 bases match TRBD1. The CDR3 loop spans 13 amino acids. J was trimmed by 8 bases and V by 3 bases; bases with no gene match: 8. Germline lookup yields CDR1 SQVTM and CDR2 ANQGSEA. The variable domain in full, completed from reference TRBV29-1 and TRBJ1-2, reads SAVISQKPSRDICQRGTSLTIQCQVDSQVTMMFWYRQQPGQSLTLIATANQGSEATYESGFVIDKFPISRPNLTFSTLTVSNMSPEDSSIYLCSVEGTGTGGYTFGSGTRLTVV.

The chain uses TRBV20-1 and TRBJ2-3; D not resolved. The V and J ends lost 1 base and 0 bases respectively, with 5 bases between them. Germline V CDR1 and CDR2: DFQATT, SNEGSKA (reference sequence). The CDR3 totals 13 residues. The CDR3 coding sequence is TGCAGTGCTAGAGGGTTCAGCACAGATACGCAGTATTTT. Its translation is CSARGFSTDTQYF.